This passage covers 22 T cell receptor beta chains from one sample sequenced in a study of human T cells and chemical hapten exposure. One entry per CDR3 protein results from TCRdb running MiXCR on the RACE reads. The table lists 95,000 to 130,000 distinct CDR3 sequences, around 10% of them singletons. The time point: patch test 1, 2 weeks after DPC sensitization. Sample treatment: therapeutic diphenylcyclopropenone sensitization with weekly scalp DPC. The sample here was whole blood, taken in connection with sensitization to the hapten diphenylcyclopropenone (DPC). Receptors were obtained from a woman in her fifties or sixties with alopecia areata. Some clones in this sample may be carry-over from other donors' samples.

Written as DNA, the CDR3 is TGTGCCAGCTCTCCGGGACTAGCCTACACAGATACGCAGTATTTT. Translating it yields CASSPGLAYTDTQYF. The chain has TRBV18 and TRBJ2-3; 9 bases fit TRBD2. V lost 6 bases and J lost 2; bases outside the gene matches: 6. Germline-derived CDR1 and CDR2 are KGHSH and LQKENI. The CDR3 has 15 amino acids.

The rearrangement links TRBV4-3 to TRBJ2-6; no firm D call. V dropped 4 bases and J dropped 0 bases, with 16 bases sitting between them. Germline loops: CDR1 LGHNA, CDR2 YSLEER. This CDR3 is 18 amino acids long. This CDR3 is CASSRQTPSSSGANVLTF. Written as DNA, the CDR3 is TGCGCCAGCAGCCGTCAGACACCATCCTCCTCTGGGGCCAACGTCCTGACTTTC.

This clonotype turned up a few times. This sequence joins TRBV9 and TRBJ2-5; maybe TRBD2 (5 bases). Germline CDR1 and CDR2: SGDLS and YYNGEE. V dropped 4 bases and J dropped 3 bases, with 13 bases sitting between them. The length of the CDR3 is 14 residues. The CDR3: CASSPPMREETQYF. The DNA of the CDR3 is TGTGCCAGCAGCCCCCCGATGAGGGAAGAGACCCAGTACTTC.

The sample holds many counts of this clonotype. V gene TRBV4-2 combines with J gene TRBJ1-2; D might be TRBD1 (5 bases). V gave up 0 bases and J gave up 0 bases, with 23 bases separating them. The V gene's germline CDR1 is LGHNA and CDR2 YNFKEQ. The CDR3 spans 20 residues. The CDR3 nucleotides are TGTGCCAGCAGCCAAGATCCGGGTTTCAGACCCCAGGGATCTAACTATGGCTACACCTTC. Protein product: CASSQDPGFRPQGSNYGYTF.

This sequence joins TRBV29-1 and TRBJ1-1; no clear D gene. V lost 3 bases and J 4 bases, leaving 12 bases between the germline ends. Germline CDR1 SQVTM, CDR2 ANQGSEA. The CDR3 runs 13 residues. CDR3 in amino acids: CSVEAGRSTEAFF. The CDR3 coding sequence is TGCAGCGTTGAGGCGGGTCGGAGCACTGAAGCTTTCTTT.

The sample holds a few counts of this clonotype. The rearrangement uses TRBV3-1 and TRBJ1-2; no firm D call. Germline V lookup: CDR1 LGHDT, CDR2 YNNKEL (reference sequence). The CDR3 extends over 17 amino acids. Trimming cost V 4 bases and J 0 bases, with 18 bases left between them. The CDR3 here is CASSPIVTLTTNYGYTF. CDR3 coding DNA: TGTGCCAGCAGCCCAATCGTTACATTAACAACTAACTATGGCTACACCTTC.

This clonotype was counted ten times or more. The chain couples TRBV20-1 to TRBJ2-7; the match to TRBD2 covers 8 bases. Germline CDR1 reads DFQATT; CDR2 reads SNEGSKA (reference sequence). V was clipped by 0 bases and J by 6 bases; unmatched bases: 7. There are 14 residues in the CDR3. This chain's CDR3 is CSARDMSGGVEQYF. CDR3 nucleotide sequence: TGCAGTGCTAGAGATATGAGCGGGGGCGTCGAGCAGTACTTC.

This clonotype was seen a handful of times. The CDR3 nucleotides are TGTGCCAGCAGCCCCCGGACAAGGGGCTCCTACGAGCAGTACTTC. Its protein is CASSPRTRGSYEQYF. The chain couples TRBV11-2 to TRBJ2-7; weak D call: TRBD1 (5 bases). In germline, CDR1 is SGHAT, CDR2 FQNNGV. CDR3 length: 15 residues. V lost 5 bases, J lost 0 bases, and 14 bases lay in between.

This clonotype was detected many times. The chain joins TRBV18 to TRBJ2-7; 8 bases line up with TRBD2. This CDR3 spans 15 amino acids. The J segment lost 2 bases and the V segment lost 1 base, leaving 4 bases of the junction unmatched. The germline CDR1 and CDR2 sequences are KGHSH and LQKENI. Here the CDR3 DNA reads TGTGCCAGCTCACCACGGAGCGGGAGTACCTACGAGCAGTACTTC. Amino acids: CASSPRSGSTYEQYF.

This chain uses TRBV28 with TRBJ1-5; D is unresolved. Germline V gene data show CDR1 as MDHEN and CDR2 as SYDVKM. This CDR3 region has 15 residues. V was pared by 3 bases and J by 3 bases, with 12 bases between. CDR3 sequence: CASSFHRTPNQPQHF. As DNA, the CDR3 is TGTGCCAGCAGTTTTCACAGAACCCCCAATCAGCCCCAGCATTTT.

This clonotype was detected a few times. This sequence joins TRBV19 and TRBJ1-2; perhaps TRBD1 as D (5 bases). The V end was cut by 4 bases, the J end by 7 bases, with 16 bases between. Germline V CDR1 and CDR2: LNHDA, SQIVND (reference sequence). This CDR3 region has 14 residues. The CDR3 DNA sequence: TGTGCCAGTAGTAGGACAACCCGAGGCCCTGGCTACACCTTC. It codes for CASSRTTRGPGYTF.

This rearrangement joins TRBV29-1 to TRBJ1-1; D unresolved. CDR1 is SQVTM and CDR2 is ANQGSEA in the germline V gene. Deletions cut 7 bases from V and 11 bases from J, with 20 bases between. The CDR3 contains 12 residues. The CDR3 loop reads CSAVQQQAGAFF. The DNA of the CDR3 is TGCAGCGCAGTACAGCAACAAGCCGGGGCTTTCTTT.

The sample holds many counts of this clonotype. This chain links TRBV5-1 with TRBJ2-5, with D unclear. CDR3 length equals 13 residues. CDR1 is SGHRS and CDR2 is YFSETQ in the germline V gene. Deletions cut 0 bases from V and 1 base from J, with 4 bases between. The CDR3: CASSLVPQETQYF. The CDR3 DNA sequence: TGCGCCAGCAGCTTGGTACCCCAAGAGACCCAGTACTTC.

V and J are TRBV4-3 and TRBJ2-7, with 9 bases fitting TRBD1. The CDR3 has 16 amino acids. Germline V gene lookup returns CDR1 LGHNA and CDR2 YSLEER. The J segment lost 3 bases and the V segment lost 11 bases, leaving 17 bases of the junction unmatched. The CDR3 sequence is CASSDGYGTGNYEQYF. In DNA form, the CDR3 reads TGCGCCTCCTCAGACGGGTACGGGACAGGGAACTACGAGCAGTACTTC.

The chain employs TRBV25-1 and TRBJ1-2, with D tentatively TRBD1 (5 bases). The V end was cut by 8 bases, the J end by 5 bases, with 9 bases between. Germline-derived CDR1 and CDR2 are MGHDK and SYGVNS. The CDR3 sequence is 11 residues long. CDR3 bases: TGTGCCAGCCGGGACGGTTATGGCTACACCTTC. This encodes CASRDGYGYTF.

This clonotype was counted ten times or more. This chain uses TRBV28 with TRBJ2-7; D gene uncertain. CDR1 and CDR2 from the germline V gene are MDHEN and SYDVKM. V lost 3 bases to trimming and J lost 1 base, with 7 bases between them. The CDR3 contains 13 residues. The CDR3 nucleotides are TGTGCCAGCAGTTTTGGTCTATCCTACGAGCAGTACTTC. This encodes CASSFGLSYEQYF.

This clonotype was detected a few times. J is TRBJ2-7 and V is TRBV11-2; unclear D gene. The germline V and J ends were trimmed by 5 bases and 3 bases, with 23 bases remaining between them. In germline, CDR1 is SGHAT, CDR2 FQNNGV. The CDR3 is 17 residues long. CDR3 DNA: TGTGCCAGCAGCCCCATTCGGCGGACGGAGCGATTCTACGAGCAGTACTTC. Amino acids: CASSPIRRTERFYEQYF.

A few counts support this clonotype. The J gene is TRBJ2-5, the V gene TRBV2; 10 bases fit TRBD1. This CDR3 region has 15 residues. The V segment lost 6 bases and the J segment 5 bases; nucleotides outside the gene matches: 9. Per the germline V gene, CDR1 is SNHLY and CDR2 is FYNNEI. As DNA, the CDR3 is TGTGCCAGCAGGGACCCGGGACAGGGGATCGAGACCCAGTACTTC. Amino acids: CASRDPGQGIETQYF.

Many counts were recorded for this clonotype. This rearrangement joins TRBV5-5 to TRBJ1-4; weak D call: TRBD1 (5 bases). Germline CDR1 and CDR2: SGHKS and YYEKEE (reference sequence). This CDR3 is built from 14 residues. The germline V and J ends were trimmed by 1 base and 12 bases, with 16 bases remaining between them. For the CDR3, the DNA is TGTGCCAGCAGCTTGTCGGCCGGACATCAACAACTGTTTTTT. This sequence encodes CASSLSAGHQQLFF.

The V gene is TRBV10-2, the J gene TRBJ2-7; weak D call: TRBD1 (7 bases). Trimming removed 8 bases from V and 0 bases from J, with 23 bases in between. The CDR3 covers 17 residues. CDR1 and CDR2 (germline): WSHSY, SAAADI. The CDR3 is CASLIPVGQGGSYEQYF. The DNA for the CDR3 is TGCGCCAGCCTTATCCCTGTCGGGCAGGGGGGCTCCTACGAGCAGTACTTC.

This clonotype was recorded at least ten times. The CDR3 region is CASSRIWSTGHYEQYF. In nucleotides, the CDR3 is TGTGCCAGCAGCCGAATCTGGTCCACAGGACACTACGAGCAGTACTTC. This chain connects TRBV7-9 to TRBJ2-7; a weak D match, TRBD1 (5 bases). The CDR3 loop spans 16 amino acids. V was pared by 5 bases and J by 3 bases, with 20 bases between. Germline V gene sequence: CDR1 SEHNR, CDR2 FQNEAQ (reference sequence).

This clonotype showed up many times. This chain links TRBV6-2 or TRBV6-3 with TRBJ1-5, with no clear D. V was trimmed by 0 bases and J by 4 bases, leaving 4 bases between them. CDR3 length equals 13 residues. Germline V gene data show CDR1 as MNHEY and CDR2 as SVGEGT. The CDR3 nucleotides read TGTGCCAGCAGTTACTCGCGTAATCAGCCCCAGCATTTT. Translation gives CASSYSRNQPQHF.